This T cell receptor (beta chain) is drawn from a study of chemoradiotherapy in HPV16-positive cancers. Study details: Functional T-cell assays on a couple of HPV16-positive patients' cells defined candidate HPV-specific clones and common TCR motifs. Study-wide results and limits: HPV-responsive T-cell expansion during chemoradiotherapy was linked to improved recurrence-free survival in HPV16-positive patients. HPV-specific T cells were functionally defined from only two HPV16-positive patients.

Repertoires were sampled repeatedly during chemoradiotherapy. A single count supports this clone. Its target is unknown. This CDR3 region has 16 residues. Germline V gene lookup returns CDR1 SGHRS and CDR2 YFSETQ. The V segment lost 0 bases and the J segment 3 bases; nucleotides outside the gene matches: 8. The method was immunoSEQ multiplex PCR; TCRdb's version includes in-frame clones alone and lacks a portion of them. Here the sample spans some 30,000 clones, around 87% being singletons. The genes are TRBV5-1 and TRBJ1-1, with 7 bases fitting TRBD1. The starting material was blood, obtained from a patient who underwent chemoradiotherapy. The receptor was derived from a human donor with HPV-associated anogenital cancer. The CDR3 coding sequence is TGCGCCAGCAGCTTGGAAGGTGCGGGACAGTACACTGAAGCTTTCTTT. Protein sequence: CASSLEGAGQYTEAFF.